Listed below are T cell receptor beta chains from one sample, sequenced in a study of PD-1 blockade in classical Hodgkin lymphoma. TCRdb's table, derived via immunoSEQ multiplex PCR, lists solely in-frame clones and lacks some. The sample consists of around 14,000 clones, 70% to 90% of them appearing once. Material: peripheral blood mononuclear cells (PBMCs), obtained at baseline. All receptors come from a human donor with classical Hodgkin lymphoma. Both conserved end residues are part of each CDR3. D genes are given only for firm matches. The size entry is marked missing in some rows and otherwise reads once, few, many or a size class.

cdr3_aa: CSVEDQWEGASTGELFF
cdr3_nt: TGCAGCGTTGAAGATCAGTGGGAGGGGGCGAGCACCGGGGAGCTGTTTTTT
v_call: TRBV29-1
j_call: TRBJ2-2
d_call: NA
cdr3_length: 17
clone_size: NA

cdr3_aa: CSVQTGNGYTF
cdr3_nt: TGCAGCGTCCAGACAGGGAATGGCTACACCTTC
v_call: TRBV29-1
j_call: TRBJ1-2
d_call: TRBD1
cdr3_length: 11
clone_size: NA

cdr3_aa: CASSLRSGDGYTF
cdr3_nt: TGTGCCAGCAGCTTAAGGTCAGGGGATGGCTACACCTTC
v_call: TRBV7-8
j_call: TRBJ1-2
d_call: NA
cdr3_length: 13
clone_size: NA

cdr3_aa: CASSVGLAHSTDTQYF
cdr3_nt: TGTGCCAGCAGCGTAGGGCTAGCGCACAGCACAGATACGCAGTATTTT
v_call: TRBV9
j_call: TRBJ2-3
d_call: NA
cdr3_length: 16
clone_size: NA

cdr3_aa: CASRRGQGYSPLHF
cdr3_nt: TGTGCCAGCAGACGGGGACAGGGTTATTCACCCCTCCACTTT
v_call: TRBV11-2
j_call: TRBJ1-6
d_call: TRBD1
cdr3_length: 14
clone_size: few

cdr3_aa: CASSPGTSAVQYF
cdr3_nt: TGTGCCAGCAGCCCAGGGACTAGCGCGGTGCAGTACTTC
v_call: TRBV9
j_call: TRBJ2-7
d_call: TRBD2
cdr3_length: 13
clone_size: NA

cdr3_aa: CASSITYRTDTQYF
cdr3_nt: TGTGCCAGCAGTATTACATACAGGACAGATACGCAGTATTTT
v_call: TRBV28
j_call: TRBJ2-3
d_call: NA
cdr3_length: 14
clone_size: NA

cdr3_aa: CASSLQGGVMETQYF
cdr3_nt: TGTGCCAGCAGCTTGCAAGGGGGAGTAATGGAGACCCAGTACTTC
v_call: TRBV5-6
j_call: TRBJ2-5
d_call: NA
cdr3_length: 15
clone_size: NA

cdr3_aa: CASSLSEENTEAFF
cdr3_nt: TGTGCCAGTAGTCTTTCGGAGGAAAACACTGAAGCTTTCTTT
v_call: TRBV19
j_call: TRBJ1-1
d_call: NA
cdr3_length: 14
clone_size: few

cdr3_aa: CASSPESGRRSYEQYF
cdr3_nt: TGTGCCAGCAGCCCGGAAAGCGGGAGAAGGTCCTACGAGCAGTACTTC
v_call: TRBV7-2
j_call: TRBJ2-7
d_call: TRBD2
cdr3_length: 16
clone_size: NA

cdr3_aa: CASSLGALGEQFF
cdr3_nt: TGCGCCAGCAGCTTGGGGGCCTTAGGTGAGCAGTTCTTC
v_call: TRBV5-1
j_call: TRBJ2-1
d_call: NA
cdr3_length: 13
clone_size: few

cdr3_aa: CASSQGPHYTF
cdr3_nt: TGTGCCAGCAGCCAGGGACCGCATTACACCTTC
v_call: TRBV9
j_call: TRBJ1-2
d_call: NA
cdr3_length: 11
clone_size: NA

cdr3_aa: CASSKLGAVETQYF
cdr3_nt: TGCGCCAGCAGCAAGCTAGGGGCCGTAGAGACCCAGTACTTC
v_call: TRBV5-1
j_call: TRBJ2-5
d_call: NA
cdr3_length: 14
clone_size: once

cdr3_aa: CASSDRTGNTEAFF
cdr3_nt: TGTGCCAGCAGCGACCGGACGGGGAACACTGAAGCTTTCTTT
v_call: TRBV11-3
j_call: TRBJ1-1
d_call: NA
cdr3_length: 14
clone_size: NA

cdr3_aa: CASSGETNQPQHF
cdr3_nt: TGTGCCAGCAGTGGGGAGACCAATCAGCCCCAGCATTTT
v_call: TRBV2
j_call: TRBJ1-5
d_call: NA
cdr3_length: 13
clone_size: few

cdr3_aa: CASSHLDLGASYEQYF
cdr3_nt: TGCGCCAGCAGCCACCTAGACTTAGGGGCTTCCTACGAGCAGTACTTC
v_call: TRBV4-1
j_call: TRBJ2-7
d_call: NA
cdr3_length: 16
clone_size: NA

cdr3_aa: CASRRQREVRTGELFF
cdr3_nt: TGTGCCAGCAGACGCCAAAGGGAGGTGCGCACCGGGGAGCTGTTTTTT
v_call: TRBV27
j_call: TRBJ2-2
d_call: NA
cdr3_length: 16
clone_size: NA

cdr3_aa: CASSSPRQGSYEQYF
cdr3_nt: TGTGCCAGCAGTTCCCCACGACAGGGATCCTACGAGCAGTACTTC
v_call: TRBV6-5
j_call: TRBJ2-7
d_call: TRBD1
cdr3_length: 15
clone_size: NA

cdr3_aa: CASLARDYSDTGELFF
cdr3_nt: TGTGCCAGCTTGGCCAGGGATTATTCGGACACCGGGGAGCTGTTTTTT
v_call: TRBV28
j_call: TRBJ2-2
d_call: NA
cdr3_length: 16
clone_size: NA

cdr3_aa: CAISETGSTNTEAFF
cdr3_nt: TGTGCCATCAGTGAAACAGGGTCCACGAACACTGAAGCTTTCTTT
v_call: TRBV10-3
j_call: TRBJ1-1
d_call: NA
cdr3_length: 15
clone_size: medium-sized

cdr3_aa: CASSLHGNTEAFF
cdr3_nt: TGTGCCAGCAGCCTGCATGGAAACACTGAAGCTTTCTTT
v_call: TRBV7-8
j_call: TRBJ1-1
d_call: NA
cdr3_length: 13
clone_size: NA

cdr3_aa: CASSSFWRPITDTQYF
cdr3_nt: TGTGCCAGCAGCTCGTTCTGGCGGCCGATCACAGATACGCAGTATTTT
v_call: TRBV11-3
j_call: TRBJ2-3
d_call: NA
cdr3_length: 16
clone_size: once

cdr3_aa: CASSVAEQGEQFF
cdr3_nt: TGTGCCAGCAGCGTAGCAGAGCAGGGTGAGCAGTTCTTC
v_call: TRBV9
j_call: TRBJ2-1
d_call: NA
cdr3_length: 13
clone_size: NA

cdr3_aa: CASSLAGGTDTQYF
cdr3_nt: TGTGCCAGCAGCTTAGCGGGAGGCACAGATACGCAGTATTTT
v_call: TRBV7-3
j_call: TRBJ2-3
d_call: TRBD2
cdr3_length: 14
clone_size: NA

cdr3_aa: CASSGAVSGNTIYF
cdr3_nt: TGTGCCAGCAGTGGGGCTGTCTCTGGAAACACCATATATTTT
v_call: TRBV25-1
j_call: TRBJ1-3
d_call: NA
cdr3_length: 14
clone_size: NA

cdr3_aa: CASSVAGRINEKLFF
cdr3_nt: TGTGCCAGCAGCGTAGCCGGGCGGATTAATGAAAAACTGTTTTTT
v_call: TRBV9
j_call: TRBJ1-4
d_call: NA
cdr3_length: 15
clone_size: NA

cdr3_aa: CASSLGQAFHYGYTF
cdr3_nt: TGTGCCAGCAGCTTGGGACAGGCCTTTCACTATGGCTACACCTTC
v_call: TRBV5-6
j_call: TRBJ1-2
d_call: NA
cdr3_length: 15
clone_size: NA

cdr3_aa: CASSQSSVQGTEAFF
cdr3_nt: TGCGCCAGCAGCCAATCTTCGGTCCAGGGGACTGAAGCTTTCTTT
v_call: TRBV4-3
j_call: TRBJ1-1
d_call: NA
cdr3_length: 15
clone_size: NA

cdr3_aa: CASSSGHTNTGELFF
cdr3_nt: TGCGCCAGCAGCTCAGGACATACGAACACCGGGGAGCTGTTTTTT
v_call: TRBV5-1
j_call: TRBJ2-2
d_call: NA
cdr3_length: 15
clone_size: NA

cdr3_aa: CASSEPGYNEQFF
cdr3_nt: TGTGCCAGCAGTGAGCCAGGGTACAATGAGCAGTTCTTC
v_call: TRBV2
j_call: TRBJ2-1
d_call: NA
cdr3_length: 13
clone_size: few

cdr3_aa: CASMEYPNEKLFF
cdr3_nt: TGTGCCAGCATGGAGTACCCTAATGAAAAACTGTTTTTT
v_call: TRBV6-1
j_call: TRBJ1-4
d_call: NA
cdr3_length: 13
clone_size: NA

cdr3_aa: CASSFTGFTDTQYF
cdr3_nt: TGCGCCAGCAGCTTTACAGGGTTTACAGATACGCAGTATTTT
v_call: TRBV5-1
j_call: TRBJ2-3
d_call: NA
cdr3_length: 14
clone_size: NA

cdr3_aa: CASSYKRVPYNSPLHF
cdr3_nt: TGTGCCAGCAGTTATAAAAGGGTCCCCTATAATTCACCCCTCCACTTT
v_call: TRBV6-9
j_call: TRBJ1-6
d_call: NA
cdr3_length: 16
clone_size: NA

cdr3_aa: CASSLASDTQYF
cdr3_nt: TGCGCCAGCAGCTTGGCAAGTGATACGCAGTATTTT
v_call: TRBV5-1
j_call: TRBJ2-3
d_call: NA
cdr3_length: 12
clone_size: NA

cdr3_aa: CAWSFDRANLYGYTF
cdr3_nt: TGTGCCTGGAGTTTCGACAGGGCCAACCTCTATGGCTACACCTTC
v_call: TRBV30
j_call: TRBJ1-2
d_call: TRBD1
cdr3_length: 15
clone_size: NA

cdr3_aa: CASSSSGNYYNEQFF
cdr3_nt: TGCGCCAGCAGCTCTAGCGGAAACTATTACAATGAGCAGTTCTTC
v_call: TRBV5-1
j_call: TRBJ2-1
d_call: TRBD2
cdr3_length: 15
clone_size: once

cdr3_aa: CASSWESNEQFF
cdr3_nt: TGCGCCAGCAGCTGGGAGAGTAATGAGCAGTTCTTC
v_call: TRBV5-1
j_call: TRBJ2-1
d_call: NA
cdr3_length: 12
clone_size: NA

cdr3_aa: CASSYSRVNTGELFF
cdr3_nt: TGTGCCAGCAGTTATAGTCGGGTGAACACCGGGGAGCTGTTTTTT
v_call: TRBV6-5
j_call: TRBJ2-2
d_call: NA
cdr3_length: 15
clone_size: NA

cdr3_aa: CASSYNKNTEAFF
cdr3_nt: TGCGCCAGCAGCTACAATAAGAACACTGAAGCTTTCTTT
v_call: TRBV5-1
j_call: TRBJ1-1
d_call: NA
cdr3_length: 13
clone_size: once

cdr3_aa: CASMGLEWPGTGSTEAFF
cdr3_nt: TGTGCCAGCATGGGGCTAGAATGGCCCGGGACAGGGAGCACTGAAGCTTTCTTT
v_call: TRBV25-1
j_call: TRBJ1-1
d_call: TRBD1
cdr3_length: 18
clone_size: once

cdr3_aa: CASSENRAGNTEAFF
cdr3_nt: TGCGCCAGCAGTGAGAATCGGGCGGGCAACACTGAAGCTTTCTTT
v_call: TRBV10-1
j_call: TRBJ1-1
d_call: NA
cdr3_length: 15
clone_size: NA

cdr3_aa: CATRTESNQPQHF
cdr3_nt: TGTGCCACGCGGACAGAAAGCAATCAGCCCCAGCATTTT
v_call: TRBV2
j_call: TRBJ1-5
d_call: NA
cdr3_length: 13
clone_size: NA

cdr3_aa: CASSLPSGSGGETQYF
cdr3_nt: TGTGCCAGCAGCTTACCTAGCGGGAGTGGGGGAGAGACCCAGTACTTC
v_call: TRBV5-4
j_call: TRBJ2-5
d_call: TRBD2
cdr3_length: 16
clone_size: NA

cdr3_aa: CAISEGLAGTTDTQYF
cdr3_nt: TGTGCCATCAGTGAGGGACTAGCGGGAACCACAGATACGCAGTATTTT
v_call: TRBV10-3
j_call: TRBJ2-3
d_call: TRBD2
cdr3_length: 16
clone_size: NA

cdr3_aa: CAWNMGLNTGELFF
cdr3_nt: TGTGCCTGGAATATGGGATTAAACACCGGGGAGCTGTTTTTT
v_call: TRBV30
j_call: TRBJ2-2
d_call: NA
cdr3_length: 14
clone_size: NA

cdr3_aa: CASSPGGGSYGYTF
cdr3_nt: TGTGCCAGTAGTCCTGGAGGGGGCTCCTATGGCTACACCTTC
v_call: TRBV19
j_call: TRBJ1-2
d_call: TRBD1
cdr3_length: 14
clone_size: NA

cdr3_aa: CASTPEAGEGETQYF
cdr3_nt: TGTGCCAGCACCCCCGAGGCGGGAGAGGGGGAGACCCAGTACTTC
v_call: TRBV27
j_call: TRBJ2-5
d_call: TRBD2
cdr3_length: 15
clone_size: NA

cdr3_aa: CASSFSGAQETQYF
cdr3_nt: TGCGCCAGCAGCTTTTCGGGAGCCCAAGAGACCCAGTACTTC
v_call: TRBV5-1
j_call: TRBJ2-5
d_call: NA
cdr3_length: 14
clone_size: NA

cdr3_aa: CAISESNGVVEAFF
cdr3_nt: TGTGCCATCAGTGAGTCGAATGGGGTAGTGGAAGCTTTCTTT
v_call: TRBV10-3
j_call: TRBJ1-1
d_call: NA
cdr3_length: 14
clone_size: NA

cdr3_aa: CASSHAGQDLYGYTF
cdr3_nt: TGCGCCAGCAGCCATGCTGGACAGGACCTCTATGGCTACACCTTC
v_call: TRBV4-3
j_call: TRBJ1-2
d_call: TRBD1
cdr3_length: 15
clone_size: once

cdr3_aa: CASSPRTGTEDTGELFF
cdr3_nt: TGTGCCAGCTCACCTCGCACCGGGACCGAAGACACCGGGGAGCTGTTTTTT
v_call: TRBV18
j_call: TRBJ2-2
d_call: NA
cdr3_length: 17
clone_size: once

cdr3_aa: CASSNEIGQGATNEKLFF
cdr3_nt: TGCGCCAGCAGCAACGAGATTGGACAGGGGGCAACTAATGAAAAACTGTTTTTT
v_call: TRBV4-3
j_call: TRBJ1-4
d_call: TRBD1
cdr3_length: 18
clone_size: NA

cdr3_aa: CASSSTGGFYGYTF
cdr3_nt: TGTGCCAGCAGTTCGACAGGGGGCTTCTATGGCTACACCTTC
v_call: TRBV6-5
j_call: TRBJ1-2
d_call: TRBD1
cdr3_length: 14
clone_size: NA